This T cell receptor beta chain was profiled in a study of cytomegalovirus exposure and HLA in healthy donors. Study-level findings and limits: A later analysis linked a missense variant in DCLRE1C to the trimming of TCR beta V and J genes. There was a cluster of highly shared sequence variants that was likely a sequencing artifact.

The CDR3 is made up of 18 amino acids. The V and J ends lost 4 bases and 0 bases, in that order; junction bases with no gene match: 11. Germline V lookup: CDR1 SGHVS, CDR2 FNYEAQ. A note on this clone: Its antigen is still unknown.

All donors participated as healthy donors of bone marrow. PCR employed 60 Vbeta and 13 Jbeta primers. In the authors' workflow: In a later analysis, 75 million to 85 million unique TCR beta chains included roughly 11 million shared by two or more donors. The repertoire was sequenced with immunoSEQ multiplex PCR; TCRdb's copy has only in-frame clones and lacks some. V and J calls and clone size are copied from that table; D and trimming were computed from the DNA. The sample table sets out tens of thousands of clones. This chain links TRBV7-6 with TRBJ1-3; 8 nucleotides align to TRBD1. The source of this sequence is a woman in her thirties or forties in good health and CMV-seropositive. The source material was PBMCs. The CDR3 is CASSSGTGYEHSGNTIYF. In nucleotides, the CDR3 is TGTGCCAGCAGCTCCGGGACAGGTTACGAACACTCTGGAAACACCATATATTTT.